These 27 T cell receptor beta chains share one sample of origin, sequenced in a study of shared clonotypes between healthy human individuals (dated by TCRdb to about 2020). Library creation used the immunoSEQ multiplex PCR assay. TCRdb holds this immuneACCESS table with in-frame rearrangements only. Some clones are missing; in checked studies, unresolved V genes explain under half, and the rest has no known cause. This sample lists 2 million or so clones; 95% were detected once. Roughly 0.13% of the sample is in the top ten clones. The sample consisted of naive CD4+ T cells sorted from blood. The sample's cell subset or site label is to be understood as: CD45RA+ positively selected. The source is a man aged 18 to 30 in good health.

This clone was detected only once. The rearrangement links TRBV9 to TRBJ1-3; no clear D. Trimming removed 3 bases at V and 4 bases at J, with 14 bases between. CDR3 size: 15 residues. From germline, CDR1 is SGDLS and CDR2 YYNGEE. CDR3 DNA sequence: TGTGCCAGCAGCGAACGTCTTGGTCTCGGAAACACCATATATTTT. It encodes CASSERLGLGNTIYF.

The chain is built from TRBV5-1 and TRBJ1-4, with 8 bases fitting TRBD1. V shed 3 bases, J shed 7 bases, and the junction held 8 bases outside the gene matches. Germline assignment: CDR1 SGHRS and CDR2 YFSETQ. The CDR3 consists of 15 residues. The CDR3 spells CASSSSSGGGEKLFF. CDR3 DNA: TGCGCCAGCAGCTCGTCGTCAGGGGGCGGTGAAAAACTGTTTTTT.

Comments on this clone: Other DNA sequences of this sample code for an identical CDR3. The genes are TRBV10-3 and TRBJ1-2; D unresolved. The CDR3 runs 14 residues. Trimming removed 3 bases at V and 2 bases at J, with 10 bases between. Per germline, CDR1 ENHRY and CDR2 SYGVKD. DNA for the CDR3: TGTGCCATCAGTGACTTGCGGCAGAACTATGGCTACACCTTC. It specifies CAISDLRQNYGYTF.

The CDR3 protein is CASAEGPNTEAFF. CDR3 nucleotides: TGTGCCAGCGCAGAGGGCCCGAACACTGAAGCTTTCTTT. The rearrangement joins TRBV7-2 to TRBJ1-1, with D unresolved. V was cut by 8 bases and J by 1 base, with 11 bases left in between. The germline gives CDR1 SGHTA, CDR2 FQGNSA. This CDR3 has 13 amino acids.

V usage is TRBV6-5 and J usage is TRBJ1-1, with TRBD1 as a possible D gene (6 bases). From germline, CDR1 is MNHEY and CDR2 SVGAGI. The V end was cut by 7 bases, the J end by 7 bases, with 10 bases between. The CDR3 totals 11 residues. The CDR3 spells CASTGANEAFF. CDR3 bases: TGTGCCAGCACGGGGGCAAATGAAGCTTTCTTT.

The chain links TRBV28 to TRBJ2-2, with D perhaps TRBD1 (5 bases). The CDR3 consists of 17 residues. Germline V gives CDR1 MDHEN, CDR2 SYDVKM. V was pared by 6 bases and J by 4 bases, with 21 bases between. The CDR3 region is CASSPPRTFIPTGELFF. The CDR3 nucleotides read TGTGCCAGCAGCCCGCCAAGGACATTCATCCCCACCGGGGAGCTGTTTTTT.

Worth noting for this clone: The sample holds other DNA sequences that translate to the same CDR3. The V gene is TRBV5-1, the J gene TRBJ2-1; the D gene could be TRBD1 or TRBD2 (5 bases each). V dropped 0 bases and J dropped 0 bases, with 10 bases sitting between them. This CDR3 spans 16 amino acids. Per germline, CDR1 SGHRS and CDR2 YFSETQ. For the CDR3, the DNA is TGCGCCAGCAGCTTGGGAGGGGATAGCTCCTACAATGAGCAGTTCTTC. Its translation is CASSLGGDSSYNEQFF. Full variable domain (missing parts from reference TRBV5-1 and TRBJ2-1): KAGVTQTPRYLIKTRGQQVTLSCSPISGHRSVSWYQQTPGQGLQFLFEYFSETQRNKGNFPGRFSGRQFSNSRSEMNVSTLELGDSALYLCASSLGGDSSYNEQFFGPGTRLTVL.

V gene TRBV18 combines with J gene TRBJ2-6, with 11 bases matching TRBD1. With V trimmed by 3 bases and J by 0 bases, 7 bases remained unmatched. This CDR3 comprises 19 residues. Germline V gene lookup returns CDR1 KGHSH and CDR2 LQKENI. The CDR3 reads CASSPPLGQGASGANVLTF. The CDR3 DNA follows: TGTGCCAGCTCACCCCCACTCGGACAGGGGGCCTCTGGGGCCAACGTCCTGACTTTC.

V usage is TRBV11-2 and J usage is TRBJ2-7; 9 bases match TRBD2. V shed 2 bases, J shed 4 bases, and the junction held 9 bases outside the gene matches. This CDR3 has 16 amino acids. Per germline, CDR1 SGHAT and CDR2 FQNNGV. The CDR3 DNA is TGTGCCAGCAGCTTACTGACTAGCGGAACTGTTTACGAGCAGTACTTC. It is translated as CASSLLTSGTVYEQYF. The full variable domain, its missing parts supplied by reference TRBV11-2 and TRBJ2-7, is EAGVAQSPRYKIIEKRQSVAFWCNPISGHATLYWYQQILGQGPKLLIQFQNNGVVDDSQLPKDRFSAERLKGVDSTLKIQPAKLEDSAVYLCASSLLTSGTVYEQYFGPGTRLTVT.

This chain uses TRBV2 with TRBJ2-2; D unclear. Trimming took 6 bases from V and 4 from J, leaving 9 bases between them. The CDR3 has 13 amino acids. The V gene's germline CDR1 is SNHLY and CDR2 FYNNEI. The CDR3 DNA is TGTGCCAGCAGGAGAGACTTCACCGGGGAGCTGTTTTTT. This sequence encodes CASRRDFTGELFF. Variable domain in full (rest from reference TRBV2 and TRBJ2-2): EPEVTQTPSHQVTQMGQEVILRCVPISNHLYFYWYRQILGQKVEFLVSFYNNEISEKSEIFDDQFSVERPDGSNFTLKIRSTKLEDSAMYFCASRRDFTGELFFGEGSRLTVL.

The chain uses TRBV6-6 and TRBJ1-3; perhaps TRBD1 as D (5 bases). The CDR3 length is 13 residues. The germline V gene encodes CDR1 MNHNY and CDR2 SVGAGI (reference sequence). V was trimmed by 7 bases and J by 3 bases, leaving 10 bases between them. The CDR3 bases are TGTGCCAGCAATGCAGGGAGTGGAAACACCATATATTTT. Amino acids: CASNAGSGNTIYF.

The gene calls are TRBV30 and TRBJ1-1; TRBD1 matches 7 bases. The CDR3 length is 13 residues. With V trimmed by 3 bases and J by 6 bases, 7 bases remained unmatched. The germline V gene has CDR1 GTSNPN and CDR2 SVGIG (reference sequence). CDR3 residues: CAWRLTGAAEAFF. CDR3 nucleotides: TGTGCCTGGAGGCTTACAGGGGCCGCTGAAGCTTTCTTT.

The V call is TRBV30, the J call TRBJ1-2; D uncertain. CDR1 and CDR2 (germline): GTSNPN, SVGIG (reference sequence). There are 11 residues in the CDR3. Trimming shortened V by 0 bases and J by 9 bases, and 8 bases separated the two germline ends. CDR3 bases: TGTGCCTGGAGTGTCCTCTCGAGCTACACCTTC. Encoded protein: CAWSVLSSYTF.

The J gene is TRBJ2-1, the V gene TRBV2; the D call may be TRBD1 or TRBD2 (6 bases each). Germline CDR1 and CDR2: SNHLY and FYNNEI. The V and J ends lost 7 bases and 0 bases respectively, with 16 bases between them. The CDR3 is made up of 16 amino acids. The CDR3 DNA follows: TGTGCCAGCATGACCCGGGGGCTAGGCTCCTACAATGAGCAGTTCTTC. Protein sequence: CASMTRGLGSYNEQFF.

Of note for this clone: Other DNA sequences in this sample translate to the same CDR3. The V and J genes are TRBV18 and TRBJ1-2, with TRBD1 as a possible D gene (6 bases). Trimming removed 3 bases from V and 4 bases from J, with 9 bases in between. Germline CDR1 is KGHSH and CDR2 is LQKENI. The CDR3 covers 13 residues. The CDR3 bases are TGTGCCAGCTCACCGGACAGTTCCTATGGCTACACCTTC. Its translation: CASSPDSSYGYTF.

V gene TRBV5-1 combines with J gene TRBJ2-7, with 9 bases fitting TRBD2. The CDR3 extends over 14 amino acids. The V gene end was trimmed by 2 bases and the J gene end by 4 bases; junction bases not matched to a gene: 4. Germline values: CDR1 SGHRS, CDR2 YFSETQ. The CDR3 nucleotides are TGCGCCAGCAGCTTAGCTAGCGGGAAGTACGAGCAGTACTTC. Amino acids: CASSLASGKYEQYF.

The chain carries TRBV11-2 and TRBJ2-1; 15 bases align to TRBD2. The germline gives CDR1 SGHAT, CDR2 FQNNGV. The CDR3 length is 19 residues. Trimming at V came to 5 bases and at J to 2 bases, leaving 10 bases not matched to a gene. In nucleotides, the CDR3 is TGTGCCAGCAGCGCATTAGGGACTAGCGGGGGGAGAACCTACAATGAGCAGTTCTTC. The encoded protein is CASSALGTSGGRTYNEQFF.

This sequence joins TRBV7-2 and TRBJ2-4; D ambiguous. The V gene lost 4 bases and the J gene lost 0 bases, with 13 bases spanning the gap. The CDR3 length is 16 residues. Germline CDR1 is SGHTA and CDR2 is FQGNSA. CDR3 sequence (DNA): TGTGCCAGCAGCTCCAACCCCCGGCTAGCCAAAAACATTCAGTACTTC. Translation gives CASSSNPRLAKNIQYF.

This clone was found once. Other DNA sequences in the sample encode the same CDR3. The chain employs TRBV5-1 and TRBJ2-7; maybe TRBD1 (6 bases). Between the trimmed V and J ends, which lost 4 bases and 6 bases, there was a span of 8 bases. This CDR3 is built from 11 residues. CDR1 is SGHRS, CDR2 YFSETQ, per germline. For the CDR3, the DNA is TGCGCCAGCAGCCTCAGGGGCGAGCAGTACTTC. Its translation: CASSLRGEQYF.

The chain recombines TRBV5-6 with TRBJ2-7; 8 bases map to TRBD1. The CDR3 has 14 residues. V was clipped by 5 bases and J by 5 bases; unmatched bases: 9. The germline V gene encodes CDR1 SGHDT and CDR2 YYEEEE. The CDR3 DNA reads TGTGCCAGCAGTGTGGCAGGGGGCGGTAACGAGCAGTACTTC. Translated, it gives CASSVAGGGNEQYF.

On this clone itself: At the DNA level, this CDR3 is encoded by other sequences in the same sample as well. The V call is TRBV18, the J call TRBJ1-2, with 8 bases lining up with TRBD1. CDR1 KGHSH and CDR2 LQKENI come from the germline V gene. This CDR3 is 13 amino acids long. The V and J ends lost 3 bases and 8 bases, in that order; junction bases with no gene match: 5. The CDR3 DNA reads TGTGCCAGCTCACCGACAGGGGAGGGAGGCTACACCTTC. It codes for CASSPTGEGGYTF.

The V and J genes are TRBV28 and TRBJ1-5, with D possibly matching TRBD1 (6 bases). The V and J ends lost 7 bases and 4 bases respectively, with 14 bases between them. Germline V CDR1 and CDR2: MDHEN, SYDVKM. The CDR3 runs 14 residues. CDR3 residues: CASTSGAQNQPQHF. The CDR3 DNA reads as TGTGCCAGCACCTCAGGGGCGCAGAATCAGCCCCAGCATTTT. The whole variable domain, remainder taken from reference TRBV28 and TRBJ1-5, is DVKVTQSSRYLVKRTGEKVFLECVQDMDHENMFWYRQDPGLGLRLIYFSYDVKMKEKGDIPEGYSVSREKKERFSLILESASTNQTSMYLCASTSGAQNQPQHFGDGTRLSIL.

CDR3 residues: CASSGTGGTQQQYF. CDR3 nucleotide sequence: TGCGCCAGCAGCGGAACAGGGGGCACACAACAGCAGTACTTC. The rearrangement uses TRBV5-1 and TRBJ2-7; 9 bases are shared with TRBD1. V lost 4 bases, J lost 8 bases, and 10 bases stayed unmatched. The CDR3 loop spans 14 amino acids. CDR1 is SGHRS, CDR2 YFSETQ, per germline.

The V and J genes are TRBV5-5 and TRBJ1-1, with unresolved D. Germline V gene data show CDR1 as SGHKS and CDR2 as YYEKEE (reference sequence). Trimming cost V 4 bases and J 1 base, with 8 bases left between them. This CDR3 has 13 residues. Written as DNA, the CDR3 is TGTGCCAGCAGCGCTCTCTGGAACACTGAAGCTTTCTTT. It is translated as CASSALWNTEAFF.

As regards this clone: Other DNA sequences within the sample encode an identical CDR3. The chain couples TRBV9 to TRBJ2-7, with D tentatively TRBD2 (5 bases). The germline V gene has CDR1 SGDLS and CDR2 YYNGEE. Between the trimmed V and J ends, which lost 0 bases and 2 bases, there was a span of 6 bases. The CDR3 consists of 13 residues. CDR3 region: CASSVGGTYEQYF. The CDR3 bases are TGTGCCAGCAGCGTAGGAGGGACCTACGAGCAGTACTTC. Variable domain in full (rest from reference TRBV9 and TRBJ2-7): DSGVTQTPKHLITATGQRVTLRCSPRSGDLSVYWYQQSLDQGLQFLIQYYNGEERAKGNILERFSAQQFPDLHSELNLSSLELGDSALYFCASSVGGTYEQYFGPGTRLTVT.

The chain combines TRBV11-2 with TRBJ2-1; no firm D call. The CDR3 runs 13 residues. Germline V gene lookup returns CDR1 SGHAT and CDR2 FQNNGV. Trimming removed 3 bases from V and 4 bases from J, with 7 bases in between. The CDR3 DNA sequence: TGTGCCAGCAGCTTTTTTGGATACAATGAGCAGTTCTTC. Protein sequence: CASSFFGYNEQFF.

The chain recombines TRBV6-1 with TRBJ1-4, with a tentative D call TRBD1 (5 bases). V lost 4 bases, J lost 4 bases, and 10 bases lay in between. The CDR3 contains 14 residues. Germline V gene lookup returns CDR1 MNHNS and CDR2 SASEGT. Here the CDR3 reads CASSVDSRNEKLFF. CDR3 DNA sequence: TGTGCCAGCAGTGTCGACAGCCGTAATGAAAAACTGTTTTTT.